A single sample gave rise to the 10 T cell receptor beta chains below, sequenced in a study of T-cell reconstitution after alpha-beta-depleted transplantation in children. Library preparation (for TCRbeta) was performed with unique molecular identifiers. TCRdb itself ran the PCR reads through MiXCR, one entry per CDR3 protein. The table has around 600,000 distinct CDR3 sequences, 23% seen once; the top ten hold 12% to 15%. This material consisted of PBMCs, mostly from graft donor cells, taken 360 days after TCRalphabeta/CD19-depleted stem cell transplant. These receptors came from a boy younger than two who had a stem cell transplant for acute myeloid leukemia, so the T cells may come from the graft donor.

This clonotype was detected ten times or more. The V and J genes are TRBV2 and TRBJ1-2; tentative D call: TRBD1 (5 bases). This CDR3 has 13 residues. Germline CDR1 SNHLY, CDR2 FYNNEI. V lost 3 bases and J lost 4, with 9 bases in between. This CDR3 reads CASSDRQFYGYTF. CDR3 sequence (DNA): TGTGCCAGCAGTGACAGACAGTTCTATGGCTACACCTTC.

The CDR3 loop reads CASSFSPGPPNNEQFF. DNA of the CDR3: TGTGCCAGCAGTTTTTCCCCGGGACCTCCAAACAATGAGCAGTTCTTC. The chain combines TRBV27 with TRBJ2-1; either TRBD1 or TRBD2 may supply D (5 bases each). CDR3 length: 16 amino acids. Germline V CDR1 and CDR2: MNHEY, SMNVEV (reference sequence). Trimming removed 3 bases from V and 5 bases from J, with 17 bases in between.

CDR3 sequence reads: CSARDTGLAGSTNGGTQYF. The CDR3 DNA is TGCAGTGCTAGAGACACGGGACTAGCGGGGAGTACCAATGGGGGGACCCAGTACTTC. This chain uses TRBV20-1 with TRBJ2-5, with 13 bases aligning to TRBD2. Germline CDR1 reads DFQATT; CDR2 reads SNEGSKA (reference sequence). CDR3 size: 19 residues. With 0 bases clipped from V and 7 bases from J, the junction kept 17 bases outside the gene matches.

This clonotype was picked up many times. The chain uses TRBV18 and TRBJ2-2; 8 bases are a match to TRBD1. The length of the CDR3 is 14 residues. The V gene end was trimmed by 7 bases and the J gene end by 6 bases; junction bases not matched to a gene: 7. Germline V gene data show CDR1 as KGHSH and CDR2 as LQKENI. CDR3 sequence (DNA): TGTGCCAGCTTCGACAGGGGAACCTCCGGGGAGCTGTTTTTT. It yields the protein CASFDRGTSGELFF.

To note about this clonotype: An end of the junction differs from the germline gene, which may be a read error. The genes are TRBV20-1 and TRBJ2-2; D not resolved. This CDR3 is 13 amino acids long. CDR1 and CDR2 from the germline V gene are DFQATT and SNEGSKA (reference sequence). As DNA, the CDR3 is TGCAGTGATAGAGGTCCCAACACCGGGGAGCTGTTTTTT. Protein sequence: CSDRGPNTGELFF.

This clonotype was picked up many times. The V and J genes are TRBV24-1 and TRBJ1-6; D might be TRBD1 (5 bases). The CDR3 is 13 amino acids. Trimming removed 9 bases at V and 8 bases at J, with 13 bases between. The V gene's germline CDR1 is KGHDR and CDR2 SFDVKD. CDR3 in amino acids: CATSTGADSPLHF. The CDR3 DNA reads TGTGCCACCTCGACCGGGGCGGATTCACCCCTCCACTTT.

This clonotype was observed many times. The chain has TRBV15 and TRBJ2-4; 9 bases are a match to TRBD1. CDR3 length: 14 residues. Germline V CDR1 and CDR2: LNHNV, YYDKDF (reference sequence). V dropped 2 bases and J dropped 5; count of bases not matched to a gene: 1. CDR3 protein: CATSRWTGENIQYF. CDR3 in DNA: TGTGCCACCAGCAGATGGACAGGGGAAAACATTCAGTACTTC.

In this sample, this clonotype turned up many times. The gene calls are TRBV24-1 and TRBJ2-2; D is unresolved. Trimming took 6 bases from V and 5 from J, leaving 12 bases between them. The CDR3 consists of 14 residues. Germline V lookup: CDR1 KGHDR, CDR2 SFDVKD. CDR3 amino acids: CATSHAAATGELFF. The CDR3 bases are TGTGCCACCAGTCATGCAGCCGCGACCGGGGAGCTGTTTTTT.

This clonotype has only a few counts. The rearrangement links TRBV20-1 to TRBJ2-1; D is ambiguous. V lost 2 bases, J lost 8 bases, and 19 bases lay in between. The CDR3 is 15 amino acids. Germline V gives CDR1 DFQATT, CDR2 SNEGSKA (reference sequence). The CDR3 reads CSARSPGHLLDEQFF. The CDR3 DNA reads TGCAGTGCTAGATCCCCGGGCCATCTTTTGGATGAGCAGTTCTTC.

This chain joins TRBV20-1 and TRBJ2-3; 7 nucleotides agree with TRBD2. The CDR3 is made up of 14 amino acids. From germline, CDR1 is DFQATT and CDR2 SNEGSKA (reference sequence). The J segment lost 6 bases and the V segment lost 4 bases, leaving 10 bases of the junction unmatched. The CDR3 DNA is TGCAGTGCTAAAACCGGGGGGTTAAAGGATACGCAGTATTTT. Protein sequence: CSAKTGGLKDTQYF.